This T cell receptor (beta chain) is drawn from a study of T-cell memory formation after mild COVID-19. Study in general: Largely donor-specific TCR clusters were found.

This clonotype has a handful of counts. Germline assignment: CDR1 KGHSH and CDR2 LQKENI. This CDR3 is built from 14 residues. The ends were cut back, 2 bases at V and 3 bases at J, with 5 bases in the middle. The authors produced TCR alpha and TCR beta cDNA libraries with sample barcodes and UMIs by 5'RACE using constant-segment primers. One entry per CDR3 protein results from TCRdb running MiXCR on the 5' RACE reads. The table lists roughly 400,000 distinct CDR3 sequences, around a sixth of them singletons. V is TRBV18 and J is TRBJ2-6; D uncertain. Sequencing was performed on PBMCs or a T cell subset sorted from them (not recorded which). This clonotype originated in a young man who had mild COVID-19 (a few samples of this study predate the infection). Cell type and time point are not known. This CDR3 reads CASSPGGGANVLTF. DNA for the CDR3: TGTGCCAGCTCACCAGGCGGTGGGGCCAACGTCCTGACTTTC. Full variable domain (remainder filled in from reference TRBV18 and TRBJ2-6): NAGVMQNPRHLVRRRGQEARLRCSPMKGHSHVYWYRQLPEEGLKFMVYLQKENIIDESGMPKERFSAEFPKEGPSILRIQQVVRGDSAAYFCASSPGGGANVLTFGAGSRLTVL.